One sample yielded the 29 T cell receptor beta chains listed below, sequenced in a study of Ad26.COV2.S vaccination and SARS-CoV-2 variants. The method was immunoSEQ multiplex PCR; TCRdb's version includes in-frame clones alone and lacks a portion of them. The sample has about 320,000 clones, 90% seen once. The treatment here: over 15 received Ad26.COV2.S at low or high dose, single or two shots; about 5 received placebo; per-sample allocation not given. At day 63 after the first vaccine or placebo injection, samples were drawn. Sequences were derived from peripheral blood, sampled in a trial of Ad26.COV2.S vaccine versus placebo. Receptors originate from a person aged 18-65 years who received the Ad26.COV2.S COVID-19 vaccine or a placebo.

The chain combines TRBV4-3 with TRBJ2-4, with D perhaps matching TRBD1 (6 bases). V lost 0 bases and J lost 7, with 19 bases in between. The CDR3 runs 17 residues. The germline V gene has CDR1 LGHNA and CDR2 YSLEER. CDR3 protein: CASSQDREGSDRNIQYF. The CDR3 DNA reads TGCGCCAGCAGCCAAGATAGGGAAGGTTCCGACAGGAACATTCAGTACTTC.

A word on this clone: Within the sample, other DNA sequences also encode this same CDR3. The genes are TRBV7-9 and TRBJ1-5, with unresolved D. The ends were cut back, 1 base at V and 2 bases at J, with 0 bases in the middle. Germline CDR1 SEHNR, CDR2 FQNEAQ (reference sequence). CDR3 length: 12 residues. CDR3 protein: CASSLGNQPQHF. CDR3 DNA: TGTGCCAGCAGCTTAGGCAATCAGCCCCAGCATTTT.

The rearrangement links TRBV18 to TRBJ1-4; the D is unclear. CDR3 length equals 14 residues. Germline lookup yields CDR1 KGHSH and CDR2 LQKENI. The V end was cut by 1 base, the J end by 3 bases, with 6 bases between. CDR3 loop: CASSPRTANEKLFF. The CDR3 DNA follows: TGTGCCAGCTCACCACGTACAGCTAATGAAAAACTGTTTTTT.

In its sample, this clone was seen once. This chain links TRBV19 with TRBJ2-2, with D perhaps TRBD2 (5 bases). V dropped 2 bases and J dropped 4 bases, with 8 bases sitting between them. Germline V gives CDR1 LNHDA, CDR2 SQIVND (reference sequence). This CDR3 has 14 residues. The CDR3 protein is CASSIRTSTGELFF. The CDR3 DNA reads TGTGCCAGTAGTATAAGGACTTCCACCGGGGAGCTGTTTTTT.

This rearrangement joins TRBV9 to TRBJ1-6; D is unresolved. Germline-derived CDR1 and CDR2 are SGDLS and YYNGEE. CDR3 length equals 14 residues. V was shortened by 4 bases and J by 6 bases, with 11 bases between the two germline ends. The CDR3 nucleotides read TGTGCCAGCAGCTCAGAGACGAGTAATTCACCCCTCCACTTT. Translation gives CASSSETSNSPLHF. Full variable domain (outside the CDR3, taken from reference TRBV9 and TRBJ1-6): DSGVTQTPKHLITATGQRVTLRCSPRSGDLSVYWYQQSLDQGLQFLIQYYNGEERAKGNILERFSAQQFPDLHSELNLSSLELGDSALYFCASSSETSNSPLHFGNGTRLTVT.

This clone is a singleton in its sample. V gene TRBV6-5 combines with J gene TRBJ1-2; possibly TRBD1 for D (5 bases). Trimming took 8 bases from V and 4 from J, leaving 17 bases between them. In germline, CDR1 is MNHEY, CDR2 SVGAGI. The CDR3 contains 14 residues. CDR3 protein: CASAVGGSSYGYTF. The CDR3 nucleotides read TGTGCCAGCGCAGTTGGGGGTTCCAGCTATGGCTACACCTTC.

This chain uses TRBV13 with TRBJ2-3, with D unclear. Trimming left V 2 bases short and J 6 bases short, with 15 bases between. Germline V CDR1 and CDR2: PRHDT, FYEKMQ (reference sequence). The CDR3 length is 15 residues. The CDR3 region has the DNA TGTGCCAGCAGCTTAACACTCCTTGGCGAGGATACGCAGTATTTT. This sequence encodes CASSLTLLGEDTQYF.

V usage is TRBV7-9 and J usage is TRBJ2-1, with D unresolved. Looked up from germline, CDR1 is SEHNR and CDR2 is FQNEAQ (reference sequence). Trimming pared 1 base from V and 5 bases from J, leaving 0 bases between. The CDR3 consists of 11 residues. The CDR3 here is CASSLDNEQFF. The CDR3 bases are TGTGCCAGCAGCTTAGACAATGAGCAGTTCTTC.

The V gene is TRBV7-2, the J gene TRBJ2-2; 9 bases line up with TRBD1. CDR1 and CDR2 (germline): SGHTA, FQGNSA. The CDR3 consists of 16 residues. The V gene end was trimmed by 6 bases and the J gene end by 1 base; junction bases not matched to a gene: 6. CDR3 in DNA: TGTGCCAGCAGGCCGTGGGACAGGGAGAACACCGGGGAGCTGTTTTTT. Translating it yields CASRPWDRENTGELFF. Full variable domain (missing parts from reference TRBV7-2 and TRBJ2-2): GAGVSQSPSNKVTEKGKDVELRCDPISGHTALYWYRQSLGQGLEFLIYFQGNSAPDKSGLPSDRFSAERTGGSVSTLTIQRTQQEDSAVYLCASRPWDRENTGELFFGEGSRLTVL.

The CDR3: CARPPNRGSNTGELFF. Here the CDR3 DNA reads TGTGCCAGGCCCCCAAACAGGGGCTCGAACACCGGGGAGCTGTTTTTT. This chain joins TRBV2 and TRBJ2-2; 7 bases agree with TRBD1. CDR3 length equals 16 residues. The junction had 10 bases not matched to a gene; V was cut back by 9 bases and J by 0 bases. CDR1 SNHLY and CDR2 FYNNEI come from the germline V gene.

The V gene is TRBV5-1, the J gene TRBJ2-5; no clear D gene. Germline CDR1 and CDR2: SGHRS and YFSETQ. The germline V and J ends were trimmed by 0 bases and 13 bases, with 16 bases remaining between them. The CDR3 spans 13 residues. DNA of the CDR3: TGCGCCAGCAGCTTGGAAGAAAGGCAGGCAAGGTACTTC. Protein: CASSLEERQARYF. The full variable domain, rest sourced from reference TRBV5-1 and TRBJ2-5, is KAGVTQTPRYLIKTRGQQVTLSCSPISGHRSVSWYQQTPGQGLQFLFEYFSETQRNKGNFPGRFSGRQFSNSRSEMNVSTLELGDSALYLCASSLEERQARYFGPGTRLLVL.

V usage is TRBV6-2 or TRBV6-3 and J usage is TRBJ2-1; D gene ambiguous. V was trimmed by 2 bases and J by 7 bases, leaving 6 bases between them. Germline V gene sequence: CDR1 MNHEY, CDR2 SVGEGT. The CDR3 sequence is 12 residues long. The CDR3 coding sequence is TGTGCCAGCAGTTACGGCGCGAATGAGCAGTTCTTC. This codes for CASSYGANEQFF.

The chain carries TRBV5-4 and TRBJ1-1; tentative D call: TRBD1 (5 bases). V lost 4 bases and J 0 bases, leaving 13 bases between the germline ends. The CDR3 loop spans 15 amino acids. Germline lookup yields CDR1 SGHNT and CDR2 YYREEE (reference sequence). CDR3 residues: CASSPPMTVNTEAFF. CDR3 DNA: TGTGCCAGCAGCCCACCCATGACAGTGAACACTGAAGCTTTCTTT.

CDR3 sequence reads: CASSLVEAQYF. CDR3 DNA: TGCGCCAGCAGCTTGGTAGAAGCTCAGTACTTC. The rearrangement joins TRBV5-1 to TRBJ2-5; D is undetermined. The CDR3 has 11 residues. Looked up from germline, CDR1 is SGHRS and CDR2 is YFSETQ. V shed 0 bases and J shed 11 bases, with 8 bases lying between them.

The rearrangement links TRBV7-9 to TRBJ2-3; D might be TRBD1 or TRBD2, each matching 6 bases. Germline values: CDR1 SEHNR, CDR2 FQNEAQ (reference sequence). V was trimmed by 5 bases and J by 1 base, leaving 13 bases between them. The CDR3 consists of 15 residues. The CDR3: CASSGGGSGTDTQYF. CDR3 nucleotide sequence: TGTGCCAGCAGCGGAGGGGGGTCCGGCACAGATACGCAGTATTTT.

The genes are TRBV15 and TRBJ2-3, with D perhaps TRBD2 (5 bases). Germline CDR1 reads LNHNV; CDR2 reads YYDKDF (reference sequence). CDR3 length: 18 amino acids. Between the trimmed V and J ends, which lost 0 bases and 2 bases, there was a span of 18 bases. The CDR3 sequence: CATSRDWAPSGTTDTQYF. CDR3 coding DNA: TGTGCCACCAGCAGAGATTGGGCCCCCAGCGGAACCACAGATACGCAGTATTTT.

The chain links TRBV24-1 to TRBJ2-7; unclear D gene. The V and J ends lost 4 bases and 9 bases respectively, with 27 bases between them. Per the germline V gene, CDR1 is KGHDR and CDR2 is SFDVKD. The CDR3 extends over 17 amino acids. CDR3 sequence (DNA): TGTGCCACCAGTGACCAGCTCTCGGGCATAGTACTACGTGGGCAGTACGTC. Its translation is CATSDQLSGIVLRGQYV.

The chain carries TRBV19 and TRBJ2-3, with TRBD2 as a possible D gene (6 bases). The CDR3 contains 15 residues. Between the trimmed V and J ends, which lost 7 bases and 6 bases, there was a span of 20 bases. Germline assignment: CDR1 LNHDA and CDR2 SQIVND (reference sequence). The CDR3 here is CASTPSRRVGDTQYF. The CDR3 DNA sequence: TGTGCCAGTACCCCCTCCCGGAGGGTAGGGGATACGCAGTATTTT.

A single count supports this clone. V gene TRBV5-1 combines with J gene TRBJ1-1; D might be TRBD1 (5 bases). V gave up 0 bases and J gave up 0 bases, with 9 bases separating them. The CDR3 extends over 15 amino acids. Looked up from germline, CDR1 is SGHRS and CDR2 is YFSETQ. CDR3 in amino acids: CASSLGGTLNTEAFF. CDR3 coding DNA: TGCGCCAGCAGCTTGGGAGGGACGTTGAACACTGAAGCTTTCTTT.

This rearrangement joins TRBV7-8 to TRBJ2-7, with D possibly TRBD1 on 7 matching bases. The V end was cut by 0 bases, the J end by 2 bases, with 14 bases between. CDR1 is SGHVS, CDR2 FQNEAQ, per germline. The CDR3 runs 16 residues. CDR3 nucleotide sequence: TGTGCCAGCAGCTTAGCAACCCAGGGGGGACCCTACGAGCAGTACTTC. It specifies CASSLATQGGPYEQYF. Full variable domain (rest looked up from reference TRBV7-8 and TRBJ2-7): GAGVSQSPRYKVAKRGQDVALRCDPISGHVSLFWYQQALGQGPEFLTYFQNEAQLDKSGLPSDRFFAERPEGSVSTLKIQRTQQEDSAVYLCASSLATQGGPYEQYFGPGTRLTVT.

This chain connects TRBV7-6 to TRBJ1-4; D call uncertain. This CDR3 is 15 amino acids long. Between the trimmed V and J ends, which lost 7 bases and 5 bases, there was a span of 17 bases. The germline V gene encodes CDR1 SGHVS and CDR2 FNYEAQ. CDR3 sequence (DNA): TGTGCCAGCACCCTAACACCTGGGCCCAATGAAAAACTGTTTTTT. Amino acid sequence: CASTLTPGPNEKLFF.

This clone was counted a few times. CDR3 DNA sequence: TGTGCCAGCAGCCCTGGACAGGGCGGGTACACTGAAGCTTTCTTT. It yields the protein CASSPGQGGYTEAFF. V is TRBV7-9 and J is TRBJ1-1; 8 nucleotides align to TRBD1. From germline, CDR1 is SEHNR and CDR2 FQNEAQ (reference sequence). Unmatched junction bases numbered 8, after V lost 5 bases and J lost 3 bases. There are 15 residues in the CDR3.

As to this clone: The sample holds other DNA sequences that translate to the same CDR3. The chain uses TRBV4-3 and TRBJ1-3; tentatively, D is TRBD1 (6 bases). The CDR3 extends over 15 amino acids. Trimming took 0 bases from V and 1 from J, leaving 7 bases between them. Germline V gene lookup returns CDR1 LGHNA and CDR2 YSLEER. CDR3 in DNA: TGCGCCAGCAGCCAAGAAGGGGGATCTGGAAACACCATATATTTT. It translates to CASSQEGGSGNTIYF.

The genes are TRBV6-4 and TRBJ1-5, with a possible D match to TRBD1 (5 bases). Germline CDR1 reads MRHNA; CDR2 reads SNTAGT. CDR3 length: 19 residues. Trimming left V 2 bases short and J 1 base short, with 21 bases between. This chain's CDR3 is CASSDIRVWLEWSNQPQHF. As DNA, the CDR3 is TGTGCCAGCAGTGACATCAGGGTTTGGCTCGAATGGAGCAATCAGCCCCAGCATTTT.

Concerning this clone: At the DNA level, this CDR3 is encoded by other sequences in the same sample as well. The rearrangement links TRBV27 to TRBJ1-4; tentative D call: TRBD1 (6 bases). This CDR3 is 14 amino acids long. CDR1 and CDR2 (germline): MNHEY, SMNVEV (reference sequence). Trimming removed 2 bases at V and 5 bases at J, with 9 bases between. The CDR3 DNA follows: TGTGCCAGCAGTTTAAGGGGGGCAAATGAAAAACTGTTTTTT. Amino acid sequence: CASSLRGANEKLFF.

The chain is built from TRBV11-3 and TRBJ1-1; D gene uncertain. CDR1 is SGHNT and CDR2 is YENEEA in the germline V gene. The CDR3 contains 13 residues. V was pared by 1 base and J by 3 bases, with 6 bases between. The CDR3 coding sequence is TGTGCCAGCAGCTTAGTTGCCCACACTGAAGCTTTCTTT. Amino acid sequence: CASSLVAHTEAFF.

The CDR3 here is CASSIRDVTDTQYF. CDR3 bases: TGTGCCAGTAGTATCCGGGACGTCACAGATACGCAGTATTTT. The rearrangement uses TRBV19 and TRBJ2-3; perhaps D is TRBD1 or TRBD2 (5 bases each). V lost 3 bases to trimming and J lost 2 bases, with 9 bases between them. Germline loops: CDR1 LNHDA, CDR2 SQIVND (reference sequence). The CDR3 has 14 amino acids.

This clone was detected only once. This rearrangement joins TRBV29-1 to TRBJ2-1, with D maybe TRBD1 (6 bases). The CDR3 loop spans 14 amino acids. CDR1 SQVTM and CDR2 ANQGSEA come from the germline V gene. Trimming took 5 bases from V and 5 from J, leaving 16 bases between them. CDR3 loop: CSVSTPTGNNEQFF. CDR3 DNA sequence: TGCAGCGTTTCAACTCCCACAGGGAACAATGAGCAGTTCTTC.

The rearrangement uses TRBV27 and TRBJ1-5, with D uncertain. Germline assignment: CDR1 MNHEY and CDR2 SMNVEV (reference sequence). V shed 5 bases and J shed 0 bases, with 11 bases lying between them. This CDR3 has 15 residues. CDR3 nucleotide sequence: TGTGCCAGCAGTACGAGTCTCTTTAGCAATCAGCCCCAGCATTTT. This gives the protein CASSTSLFSNQPQHF.